The rows below give T cell receptor beta chains drawn from one sample of a study of T cells after posttransplantation cyclophosphamide. Sequencing was performed with immunoSEQ multiplex PCR; in TCRdb, only in-frame clones are kept and a portion is missing. The top ten hold around 14% of the sample, which has about 10,000 clones, approximately 82% seen once. The specimen was PBMCs, collected roughly 2,000 days after a stem cell transplant with posttransplant cyclophosphamide. The receptor source for this set is a female patient aged 40 to 55 who received an allogeneic stem cell transplant from a related donor, was CMV-positive, and had no GVHD. The graft donor may have contributed some T cells. Each CDR3 is given with its conserved first and last residue.

J: TRBJ1-3; V: TRBV25-1; CDR3: CASSETGAGNTIYF
J: TRBJ2-6; V: TRBV5-6; CDR3: CASSWTVSDVLTF
J: TRBJ2-1; V: TRBV11-2; CDR3: CASSLAWRGVDEQFF
J: TRBJ2-7; V: TRBV7-9; CDR3: CASSFLGGAYEQYF
J: TRBJ1-1; V: TRBV5-6; CDR3: CASSPSGAGNTEAFF
J: TRBJ1-1; V: TRBV5-5; CDR3: CASSPKQGFTEAFF
J: TRBJ1-6; V: TRBV9; CDR3: CASSATGGTVNSPLHF
J: TRBJ2-1; V: TRBV19; CDR3: CASSLLAGGPSEQFF
J: TRBJ1-1; V: TRBV20-1; CDR3: CSASIDEAFF
J: TRBJ1-1; V: TRBV6-5; CDR3: CASSYSPQGVVNEAFF
J: TRBJ2-3; V: TRBV4-2; CDR3: CASSQLGTSGDPDTQYF
J: TRBJ1-6; V: TRBV7-2; CDR3: CASNPRGGSPLHF
J: TRBJ1-5; V: TRBV9; CDR3: CASSVYGDSNQPQHF
J: TRBJ1-1; V: TRBV19; CDR3: CASSISPLRGTEAFF
J: TRBJ2-5; V: TRBV6-5; CDR3: CASSRGTAETQYF
J: TRBJ2-1; V: TRBV19; CDR3: CASSREDSYNEQFF
J: TRBJ2-3; V: TRBV7-6; CDR3: CASSQTPGLAGVTDTQYF
J: TRBJ2-6; V: TRBV13; CDR3: CASSRLLAGGSSGANVLTF
J: TRBJ2-7; V: TRBV9; CDR3: CASSVGRDNRPYEQYF
J: TRBJ2-5; V: TRBV19; CDR3: CASSITGTGPQETQYF
J: TRBJ1-3; V: TRBV4-1; CDR3: CASQSGNTIYF
J: TRBJ1-1; V: TRBV29-1; CDR3: CSADKRGRVTEAFF
J: TRBJ2-3; V: TRBV12-5; CDR3: CASGREASTDTQYF
J: .; V: TRBV14; CDR3: CASSQERRTAQMYEQYF
J: TRBJ1-2; V: TRBV2; CDR3: CASSYRERYGYTF
J: TRBJ2-5; V: TRBV2; CDR3: CASSEGRTSGGEETQYF
J: TRBJ2-1; V: TRBV19; CDR3: CASSIGRGLRGGVNDEQFF
J: .; V: TRBV5-1; CDR3: CASSFASGGGPYEQYF
J: TRBJ2-1; V: TRBV19; CDR3: CASSIGRGGMNEQFF
J: TRBJ2-7; V: TRBV9; CDR3: CASSVDRDNEQYF
J: TRBJ2-7; V: TRBV5-1; CDR3: CASSSGLLDHEQYF
J: TRBJ2-2; V: TRBV28; CDR3: CASRGQNTGELFF
J: TRBJ2-3; V: TRBV5-4; CDR3: CASSLAGGPDTQYF
J: TRBJ1-1; V: TRBV11-2; CDR3: CASSQGLRTRNTEAFF
J: TRBJ2-3; V: TRBV4-1; CDR3: CASSQDSYADTQYF
J: TRBJ1-1; V: TRBV5-1; CDR3: CASSTTDSTEAFF
J: TRBJ2-7; V: TRBV19; CDR3: CASSYGQGVGYEQYF
J: TRBJ1-1; V: TRBV25-1; CDR3: CASSDLGTEAFF
J: TRBJ2-2; V: TRBV12-5; CDR3: CASGLPGTGVKSPNTGELFF
J: TRBJ1-1; V: TRBV9; CDR3: CASSIGPNTEAFF
J: TRBJ1-4; V: TRBV4-3; CDR3: CASSQDGQGKEKLFF
J: TRBJ2-5; V: TRBV6-1; CDR3: CASSEPGQGQETQYF
J: TRBJ1-5; V: TRBV7-2; CDR3: CASSVRWGDQPQHF
J: TRBJ2-5; V: TRBV5-1; CDR3: CASSLDPRARETQYF
J: TRBJ2-7; V: TRBV5-1; CDR3: CASSYPHSGPSYEQYF